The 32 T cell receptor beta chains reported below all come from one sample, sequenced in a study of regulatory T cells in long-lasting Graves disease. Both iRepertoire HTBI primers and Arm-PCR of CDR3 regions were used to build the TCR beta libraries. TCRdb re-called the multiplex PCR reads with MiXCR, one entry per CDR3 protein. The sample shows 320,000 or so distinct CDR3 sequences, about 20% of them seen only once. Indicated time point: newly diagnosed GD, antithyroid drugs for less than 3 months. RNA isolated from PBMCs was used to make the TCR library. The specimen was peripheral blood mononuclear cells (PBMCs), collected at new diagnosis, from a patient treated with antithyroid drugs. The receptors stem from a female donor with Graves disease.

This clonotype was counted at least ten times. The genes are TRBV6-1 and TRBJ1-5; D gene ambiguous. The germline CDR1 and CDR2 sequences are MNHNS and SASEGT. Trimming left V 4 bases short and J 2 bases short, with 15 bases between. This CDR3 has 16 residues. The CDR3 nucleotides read TGTGCCAGCAGTGCTACACCCTTCCCTGGCAATCAGCCCCAGCATTTT. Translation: CASSATPFPGNQPQHF.

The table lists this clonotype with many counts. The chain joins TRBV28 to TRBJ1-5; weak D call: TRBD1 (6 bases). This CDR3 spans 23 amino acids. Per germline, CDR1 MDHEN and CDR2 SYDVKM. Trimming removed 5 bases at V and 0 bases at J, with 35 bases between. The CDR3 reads CASSRNPLGGRGLRLYSNQPQHF. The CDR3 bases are TGTGCCAGCAGTCGAAATCCCCTTGGGGGGCGCGGACTCCGTTTATATAGCAATCAGCCCCAGCATTTT.

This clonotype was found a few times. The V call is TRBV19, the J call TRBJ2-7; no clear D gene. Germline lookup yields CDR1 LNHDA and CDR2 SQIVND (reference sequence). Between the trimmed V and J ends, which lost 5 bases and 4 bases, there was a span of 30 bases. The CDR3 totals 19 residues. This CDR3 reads CASSLKDGSSVPNLYEQYF. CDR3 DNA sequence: TGTGCCAGTAGTCTAAAAGACGGATCGAGCGTCCCAAACTTATACGAGCAGTACTTC.

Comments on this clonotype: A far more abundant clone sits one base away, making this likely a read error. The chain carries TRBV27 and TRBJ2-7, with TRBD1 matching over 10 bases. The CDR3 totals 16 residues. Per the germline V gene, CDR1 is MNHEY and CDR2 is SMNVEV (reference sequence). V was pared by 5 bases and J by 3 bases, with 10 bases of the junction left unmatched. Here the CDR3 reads CASSRCDRGPNYEQYF. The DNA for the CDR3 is TGTGCCAGCAGTCGGTGCGACAGGGGGCCTAACTACGAGCAGTACTTC.

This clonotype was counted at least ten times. The CDR3 sequence: CSASVGLASYEQYF. The CDR3 DNA reads as TGCAGTGCGTCGGTCGGACTAGCGTCCTACGAGCAGTACTTC. This chain links TRBV20-1 with TRBJ2-7; 9 bases agree with TRBD2. There are 14 residues in the CDR3. V lost 6 bases and J lost 1; bases outside the gene matches: 7. Germline V CDR1 and CDR2: DFQATT, SNEGSKA (reference sequence).

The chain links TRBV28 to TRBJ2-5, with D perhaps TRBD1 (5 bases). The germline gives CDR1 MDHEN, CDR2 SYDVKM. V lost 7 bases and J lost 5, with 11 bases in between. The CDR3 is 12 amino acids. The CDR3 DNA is TGTGCCAGCAACCAGGGTTTGGAGACCCAGTACTTC. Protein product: CASNQGLETQYF.

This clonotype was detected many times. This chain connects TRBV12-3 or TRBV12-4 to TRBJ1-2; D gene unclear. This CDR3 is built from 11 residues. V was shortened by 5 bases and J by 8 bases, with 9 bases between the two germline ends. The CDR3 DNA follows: TGTGCCAGCAGTGGCCCCGGCGGCTACACCTTC. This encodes CASSGPGGYTF.

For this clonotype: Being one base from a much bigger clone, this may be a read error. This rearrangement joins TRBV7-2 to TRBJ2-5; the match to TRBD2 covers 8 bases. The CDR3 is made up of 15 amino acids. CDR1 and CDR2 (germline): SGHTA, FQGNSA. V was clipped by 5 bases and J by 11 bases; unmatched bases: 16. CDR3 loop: CASSAGLGTYNEQYF. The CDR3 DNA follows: TGTGCCAGCAGCGCGGGACTAGGGACCTACAATGAGCAGTACTTC.

CDR3 coding DNA: TGTGCCAGCAGTTTGACAGCGTTTAGCAATCAGCCCCAGCATTTT. It codes for CASSLTAFSNQPQHF. The chain is built from TRBV28 and TRBJ1-5; TRBD1 might be the D (5 bases). Germline-derived CDR1 and CDR2 are MDHEN and SYDVKM. V lost 3 bases and J 0 bases, leaving 9 bases between the germline ends. This CDR3 has 15 residues. Supplemented by reference TRBV28 and TRBJ1-5, the full variable domain reads DVKVTQSSRYLVKRTGEKVFLECVQDMDHENMFWYRQDPGLGLRLIYFSYDVKMKEKGDIPEGYSVSREKKERFSLILESASTNQTSMYLCASSLTAFSNQPQHFGDGTRLSIL.

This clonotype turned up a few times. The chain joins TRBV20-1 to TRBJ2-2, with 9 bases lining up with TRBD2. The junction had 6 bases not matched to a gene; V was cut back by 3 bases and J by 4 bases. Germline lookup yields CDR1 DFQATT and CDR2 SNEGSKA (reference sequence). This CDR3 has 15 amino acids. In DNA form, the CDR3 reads TGCAGTGCTAGGTTACTAGCGGGTGGCACCGGGGAGCTGTTTTTT. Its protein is CSARLLAGGTGELFF.

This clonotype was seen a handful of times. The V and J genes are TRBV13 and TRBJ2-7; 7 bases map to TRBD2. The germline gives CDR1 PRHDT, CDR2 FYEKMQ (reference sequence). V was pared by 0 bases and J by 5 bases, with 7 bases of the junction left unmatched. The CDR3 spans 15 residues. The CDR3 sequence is CASSLGAGVGNEQYF. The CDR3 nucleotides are TGTGCCAGCAGCTTAGGGGCGGGAGTGGGAAACGAGCAGTACTTC.

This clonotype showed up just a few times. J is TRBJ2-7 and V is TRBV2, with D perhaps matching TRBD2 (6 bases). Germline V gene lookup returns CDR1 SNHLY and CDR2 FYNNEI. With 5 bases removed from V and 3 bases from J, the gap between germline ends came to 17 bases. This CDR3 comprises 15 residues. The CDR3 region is CASSLIGGRDYEQYF. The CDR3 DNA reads TGTGCCAGCAGTTTAATCGGGGGAAGGGACTACGAGCAGTACTTC.

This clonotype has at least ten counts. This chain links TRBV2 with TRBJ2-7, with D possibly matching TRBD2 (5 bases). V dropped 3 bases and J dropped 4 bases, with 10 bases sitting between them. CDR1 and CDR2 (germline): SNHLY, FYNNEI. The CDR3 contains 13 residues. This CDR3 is CASSEDLSYEQYF. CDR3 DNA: TGTGCCAGCAGTGAGGACTTGTCGTACGAGCAGTACTTC.

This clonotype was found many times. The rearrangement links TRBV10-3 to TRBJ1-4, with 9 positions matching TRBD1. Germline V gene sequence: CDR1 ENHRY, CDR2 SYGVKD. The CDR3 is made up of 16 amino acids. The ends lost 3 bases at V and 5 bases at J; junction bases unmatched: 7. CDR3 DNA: TGTGCCATCAGTGACCCCCAGACAGGGGGAAATGAAAAACTGTTTTTT. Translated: CAISDPQTGGNEKLFF.

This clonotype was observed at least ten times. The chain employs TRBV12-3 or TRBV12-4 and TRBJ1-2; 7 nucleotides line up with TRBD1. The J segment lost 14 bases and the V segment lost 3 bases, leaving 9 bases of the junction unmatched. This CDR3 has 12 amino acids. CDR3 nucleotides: TGTGCCAGCAGTTTCATCTCGGGACAGCAAACCTTC. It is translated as CASSFISGQQTF.

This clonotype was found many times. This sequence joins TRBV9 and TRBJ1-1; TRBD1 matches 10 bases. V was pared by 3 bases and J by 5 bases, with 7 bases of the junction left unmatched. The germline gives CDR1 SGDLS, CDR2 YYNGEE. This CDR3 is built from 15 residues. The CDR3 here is CASSATGGRSTEAFF. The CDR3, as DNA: TGTGCCAGCAGCGCGACAGGGGGCAGGAGTACTGAAGCTTTCTTT.

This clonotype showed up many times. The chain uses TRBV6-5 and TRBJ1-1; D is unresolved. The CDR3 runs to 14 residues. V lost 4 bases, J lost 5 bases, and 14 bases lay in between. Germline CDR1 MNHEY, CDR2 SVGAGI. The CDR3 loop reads CASSSHWGTTEAFF. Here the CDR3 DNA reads TGTGCCAGCAGTTCCCATTGGGGAACGACTGAAGCTTTCTTT.

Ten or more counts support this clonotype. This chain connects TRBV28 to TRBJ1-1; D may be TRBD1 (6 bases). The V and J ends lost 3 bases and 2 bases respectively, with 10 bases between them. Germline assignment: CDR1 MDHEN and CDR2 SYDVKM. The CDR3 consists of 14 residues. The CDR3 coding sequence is TGTGCCAGCAGTTTTCCAGGGGACAACACTGAAGCTTTCTTT. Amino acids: CASSFPGDNTEAFF.

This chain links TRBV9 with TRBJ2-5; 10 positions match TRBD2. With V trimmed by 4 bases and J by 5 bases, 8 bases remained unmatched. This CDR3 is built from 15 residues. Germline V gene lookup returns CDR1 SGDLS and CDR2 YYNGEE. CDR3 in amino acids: CASSPAGGPVETQYF. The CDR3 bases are TGTGCCAGCAGCCCAGCGGGAGGGCCGGTCGAGACCCAGTACTTC.

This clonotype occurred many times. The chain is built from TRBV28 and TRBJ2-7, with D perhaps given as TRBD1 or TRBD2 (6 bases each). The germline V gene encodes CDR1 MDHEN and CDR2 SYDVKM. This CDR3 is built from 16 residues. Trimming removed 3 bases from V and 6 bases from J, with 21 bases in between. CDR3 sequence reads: CASSFAGGSSGREQYF. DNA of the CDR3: TGTGCCAGCAGTTTCGCCGGGGGCTCGTCGGGTCGCGAGCAGTACTTC.

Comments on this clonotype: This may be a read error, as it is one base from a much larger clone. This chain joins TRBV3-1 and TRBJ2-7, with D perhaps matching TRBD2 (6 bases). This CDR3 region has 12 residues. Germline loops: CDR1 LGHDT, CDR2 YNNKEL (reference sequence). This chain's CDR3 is CASRQGGDEQYF. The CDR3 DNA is TGTGCCAGCCGCCAAGGAGGGGACGAGCAGTACTTC.

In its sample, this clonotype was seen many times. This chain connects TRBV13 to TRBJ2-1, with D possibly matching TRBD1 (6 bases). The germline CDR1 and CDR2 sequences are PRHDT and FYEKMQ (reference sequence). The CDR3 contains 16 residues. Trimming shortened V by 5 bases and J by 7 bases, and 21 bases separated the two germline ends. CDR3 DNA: TGTGCCAGCAGCGTCAGGGGCCTAGTGGCGGTAAATGAGCAGTTCTTC. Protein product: CASSVRGLVAVNEQFF.

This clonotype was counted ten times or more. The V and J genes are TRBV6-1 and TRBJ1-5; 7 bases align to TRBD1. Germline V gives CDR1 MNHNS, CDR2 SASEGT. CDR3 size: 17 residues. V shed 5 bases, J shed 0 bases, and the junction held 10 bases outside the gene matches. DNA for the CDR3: TGTGCCAGCAGTCCTACAGGGGCCCCTTATAGCAATCAGCCCCAGCATTTT. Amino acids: CASSPTGAPYSNQPQHF.

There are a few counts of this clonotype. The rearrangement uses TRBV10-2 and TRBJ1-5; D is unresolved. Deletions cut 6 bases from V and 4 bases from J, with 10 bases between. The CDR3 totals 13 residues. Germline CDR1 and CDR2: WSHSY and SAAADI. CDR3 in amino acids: CASRDGLNQPQHF. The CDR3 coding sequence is TGCGCCAGCAGGGACGGGTTGAATCAGCCCCAGCATTTT.

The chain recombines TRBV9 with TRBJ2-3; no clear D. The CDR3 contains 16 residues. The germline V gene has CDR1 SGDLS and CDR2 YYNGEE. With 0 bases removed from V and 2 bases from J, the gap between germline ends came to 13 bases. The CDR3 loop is CASSVGWEGNTDTQYF. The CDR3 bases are TGTGCCAGCAGCGTAGGCTGGGAAGGAAACACAGATACGCAGTATTTT. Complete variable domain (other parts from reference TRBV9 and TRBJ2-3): DSGVTQTPKHLITATGQRVTLRCSPRSGDLSVYWYQQSLDQGLQFLIQYYNGEERAKGNILERFSAQQFPDLHSELNLSSLELGDSALYFCASSVGWEGNTDTQYFGPGTRLTVL.

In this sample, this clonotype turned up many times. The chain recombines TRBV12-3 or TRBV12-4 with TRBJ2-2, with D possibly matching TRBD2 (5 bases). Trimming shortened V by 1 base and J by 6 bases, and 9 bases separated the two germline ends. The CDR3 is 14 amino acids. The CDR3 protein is CASSLVAPAGELFF. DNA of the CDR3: TGTGCCAGCAGTTTAGTAGCGCCGGCCGGGGAGCTGTTTTTT.

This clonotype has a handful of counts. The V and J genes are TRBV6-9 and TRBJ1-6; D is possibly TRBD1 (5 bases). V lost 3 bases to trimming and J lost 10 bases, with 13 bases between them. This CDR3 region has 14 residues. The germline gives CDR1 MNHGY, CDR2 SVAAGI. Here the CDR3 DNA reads TGTGCCAGCAGTTACGGGGCGGCTGGATCACCCCTCCACTTT. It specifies CASSYGAAGSPLHF.

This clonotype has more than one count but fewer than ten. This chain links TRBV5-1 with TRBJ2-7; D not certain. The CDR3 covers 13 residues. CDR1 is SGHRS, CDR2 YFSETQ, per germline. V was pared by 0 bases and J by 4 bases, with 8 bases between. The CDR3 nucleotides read TGCGCCAGCAGCTTGGCCTTCGGGTACGAGCAGTACTTC. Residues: CASSLAFGYEQYF.

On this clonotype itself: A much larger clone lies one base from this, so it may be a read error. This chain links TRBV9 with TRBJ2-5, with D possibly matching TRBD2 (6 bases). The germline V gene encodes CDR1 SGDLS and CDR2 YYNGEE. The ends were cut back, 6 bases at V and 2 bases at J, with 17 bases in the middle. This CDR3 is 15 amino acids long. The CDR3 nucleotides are TGTGCCAGCAACCATACCCCGGGGGAGCAAGAGACCCAGTACTTC. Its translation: CASNHTPGEQETQYF.

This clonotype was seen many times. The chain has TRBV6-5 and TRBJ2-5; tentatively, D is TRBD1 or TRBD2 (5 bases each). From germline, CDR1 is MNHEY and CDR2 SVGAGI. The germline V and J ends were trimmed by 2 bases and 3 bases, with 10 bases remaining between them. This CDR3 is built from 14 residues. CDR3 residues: CASSYGDQKETQYF. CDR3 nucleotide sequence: TGTGCCAGCAGTTACGGGGACCAAAAAGAGACCCAGTACTTC.

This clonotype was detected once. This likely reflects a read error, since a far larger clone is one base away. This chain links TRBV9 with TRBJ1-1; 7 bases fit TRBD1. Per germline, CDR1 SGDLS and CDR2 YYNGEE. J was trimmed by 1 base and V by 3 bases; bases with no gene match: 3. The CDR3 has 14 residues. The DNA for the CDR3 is TGTGCCAGCAGCGGACAGGGCGCGAACACTGAAGCTTTCTTT. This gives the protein CASSGQGANTEAFF.

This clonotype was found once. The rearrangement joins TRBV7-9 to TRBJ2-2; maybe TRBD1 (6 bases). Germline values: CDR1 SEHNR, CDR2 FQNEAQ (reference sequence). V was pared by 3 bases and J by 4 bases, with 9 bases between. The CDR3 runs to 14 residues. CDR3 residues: CASSLGASTGELFF. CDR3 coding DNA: TGTGCCAGCAGCTTGGGGGCGAGCACCGGGGAGCTGTTTTTT. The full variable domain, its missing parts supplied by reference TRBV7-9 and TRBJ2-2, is DTGVSQNPRHKITKRGQNVTFRCDPISEHNRLYWYRQTLGQGPEFLTYFQNEAQLEKSRLLSDRFSAERPKGSFSTLEIQRTEQGDSAMYLCASSLGASTGELFFGEGSRLTVL.